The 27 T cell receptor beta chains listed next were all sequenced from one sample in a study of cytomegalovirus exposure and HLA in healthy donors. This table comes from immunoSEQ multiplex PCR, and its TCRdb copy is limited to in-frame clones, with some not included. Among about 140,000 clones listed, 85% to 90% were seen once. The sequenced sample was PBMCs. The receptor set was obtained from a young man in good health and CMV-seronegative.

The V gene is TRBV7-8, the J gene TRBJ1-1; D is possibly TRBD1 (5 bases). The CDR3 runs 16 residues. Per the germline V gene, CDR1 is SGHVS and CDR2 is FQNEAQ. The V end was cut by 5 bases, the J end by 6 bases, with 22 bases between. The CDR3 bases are TGTGCCAGCAGCCCCCTCCGGTGGCAGGGAGGGGCTGAAGCTTTCTTT. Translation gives CASSPLRWQGGAEAFF.

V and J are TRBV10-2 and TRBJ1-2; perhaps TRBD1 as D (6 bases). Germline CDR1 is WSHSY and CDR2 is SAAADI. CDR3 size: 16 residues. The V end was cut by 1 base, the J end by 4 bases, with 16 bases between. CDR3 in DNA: TGCGCCAGCAGTGAGTTCATTCCACAGGGTACCTATGGCTACACCTTC. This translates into CASSEFIPQGTYGYTF.

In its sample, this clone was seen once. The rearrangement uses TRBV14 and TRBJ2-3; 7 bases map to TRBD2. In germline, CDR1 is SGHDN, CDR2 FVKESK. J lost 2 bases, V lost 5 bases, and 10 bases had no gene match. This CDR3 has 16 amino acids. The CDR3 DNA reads TGTGCCAGCAGCTTCAGCCGGGACTACTCCACAGATACGCAGTATTTT. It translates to CASSFSRDYSTDTQYF.

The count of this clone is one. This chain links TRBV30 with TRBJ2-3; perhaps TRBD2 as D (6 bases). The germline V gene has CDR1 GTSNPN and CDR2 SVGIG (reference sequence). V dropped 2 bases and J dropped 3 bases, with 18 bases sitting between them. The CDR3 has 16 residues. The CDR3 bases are TGTGCCTGGAGTCAAAAGACTCTCGCGGGGACAGATACGCAGTATTTT. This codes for CAWSQKTLAGTDTQYF.

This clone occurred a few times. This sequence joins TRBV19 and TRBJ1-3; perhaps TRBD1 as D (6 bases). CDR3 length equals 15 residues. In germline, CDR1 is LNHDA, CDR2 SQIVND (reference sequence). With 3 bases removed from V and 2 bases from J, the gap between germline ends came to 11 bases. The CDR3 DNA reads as TGTGCCAGTAGTATCGGGACAACACCTGGAAACACCATATATTTT. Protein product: CASSIGTTPGNTIYF.

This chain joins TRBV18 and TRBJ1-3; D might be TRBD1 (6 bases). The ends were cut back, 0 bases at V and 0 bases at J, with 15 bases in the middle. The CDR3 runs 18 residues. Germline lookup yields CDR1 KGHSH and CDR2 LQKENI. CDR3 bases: TGTGCCAGCTCACCACCATGGTCGCGGACAGACTCTGGAAACACCATATATTTT. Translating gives CASSPPWSRTDSGNTIYF.

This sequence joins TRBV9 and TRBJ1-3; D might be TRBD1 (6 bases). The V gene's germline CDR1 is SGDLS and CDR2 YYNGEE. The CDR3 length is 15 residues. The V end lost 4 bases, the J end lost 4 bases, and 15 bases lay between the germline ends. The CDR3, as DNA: TGTGCCAGCAGCCTAAGTCCCGGGACAGGAAACACCATATATTTT. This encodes CASSLSPGTGNTIYF.

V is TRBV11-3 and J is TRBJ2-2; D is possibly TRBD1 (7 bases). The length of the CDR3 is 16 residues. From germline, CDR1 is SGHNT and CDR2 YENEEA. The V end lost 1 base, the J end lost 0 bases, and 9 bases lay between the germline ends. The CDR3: CASSLGGTANTGELFF. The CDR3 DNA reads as TGTGCCAGCAGCTTAGGCGGGACAGCGAACACCGGGGAGCTGTTTTTT.

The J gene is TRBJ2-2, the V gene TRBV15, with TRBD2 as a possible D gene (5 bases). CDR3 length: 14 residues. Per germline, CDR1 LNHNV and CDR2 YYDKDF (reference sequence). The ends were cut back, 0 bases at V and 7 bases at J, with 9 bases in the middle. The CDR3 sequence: CATSRDRGGGELFF. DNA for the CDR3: TGTGCCACCAGCAGAGATCGGGGTGGCGGGGAGCTGTTTTTT.

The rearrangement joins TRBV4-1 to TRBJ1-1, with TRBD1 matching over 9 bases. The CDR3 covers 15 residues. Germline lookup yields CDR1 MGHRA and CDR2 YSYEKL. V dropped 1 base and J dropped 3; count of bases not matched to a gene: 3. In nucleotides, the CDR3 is TGCGCCAGCAGCCAAGGGACAGGGGCGTACACTGAAGCTTTCTTT. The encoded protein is CASSQGTGAYTEAFF.

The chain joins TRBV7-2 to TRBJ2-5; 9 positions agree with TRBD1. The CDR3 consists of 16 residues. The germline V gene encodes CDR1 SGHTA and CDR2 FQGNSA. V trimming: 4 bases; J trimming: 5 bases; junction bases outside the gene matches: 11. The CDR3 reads CASSSTRDRAGETQYF. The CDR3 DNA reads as TGTGCCAGCAGCTCCACCCGGGACAGGGCTGGGGAGACCCAGTACTTC.

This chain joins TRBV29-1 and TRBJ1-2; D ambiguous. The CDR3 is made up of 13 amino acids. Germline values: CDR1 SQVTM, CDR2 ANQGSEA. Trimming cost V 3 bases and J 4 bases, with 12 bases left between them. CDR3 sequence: CSVERVRGYGYTF. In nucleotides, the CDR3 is TGCAGCGTTGAGAGGGTTCGTGGCTATGGCTACACCTTC.

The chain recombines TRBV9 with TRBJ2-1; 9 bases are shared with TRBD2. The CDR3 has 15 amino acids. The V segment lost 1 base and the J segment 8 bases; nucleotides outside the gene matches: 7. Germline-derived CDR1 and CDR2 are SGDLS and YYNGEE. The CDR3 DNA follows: TGTGCCAGCAGCGTACTAGCGGGAAATCTGGATGAGCAGTTCTTC. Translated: CASSVLAGNLDEQFF.

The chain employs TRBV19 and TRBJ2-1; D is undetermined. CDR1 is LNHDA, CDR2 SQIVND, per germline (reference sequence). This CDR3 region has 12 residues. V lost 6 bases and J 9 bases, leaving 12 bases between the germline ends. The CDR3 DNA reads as TGTGCCAGTAGCCCTGACTTCTTTGAGCAGTTCTTC. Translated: CASSPDFFEQFF. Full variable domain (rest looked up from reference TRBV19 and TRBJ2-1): DGGITQSPKYLFRKEGQNVTLSCEQNLNHDAMYWYRQDPGQGLRLIYYSQIVNDFQKGDIAEGYSVSREKKESFPLTVTSAQKNPTAFYLCASSPDFFEQFFGPGTRLTVL.

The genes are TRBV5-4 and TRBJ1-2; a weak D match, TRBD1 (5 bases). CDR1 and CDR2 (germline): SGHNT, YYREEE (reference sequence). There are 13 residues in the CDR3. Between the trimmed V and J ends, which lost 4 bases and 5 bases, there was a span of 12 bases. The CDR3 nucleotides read TGTGCCAGCAGCCTAAGGGGTGATTATGGCTACACCTTC. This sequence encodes CASSLRGDYGYTF.

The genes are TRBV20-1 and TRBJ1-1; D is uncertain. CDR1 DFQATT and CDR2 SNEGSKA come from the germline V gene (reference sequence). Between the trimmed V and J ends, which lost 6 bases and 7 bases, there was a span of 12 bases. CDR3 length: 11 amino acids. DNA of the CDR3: TGCAGTGCCCCAGTACAGATTGAAGCTTTCTTT. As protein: CSAPVQIEAFF.

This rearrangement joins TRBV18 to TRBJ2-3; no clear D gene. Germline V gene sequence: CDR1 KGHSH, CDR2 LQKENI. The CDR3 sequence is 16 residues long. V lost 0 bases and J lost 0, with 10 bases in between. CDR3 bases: TGTGCCAGCTCACCACCGAACAGTTTTAGCACAGATACGCAGTATTTT. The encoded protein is CASSPPNSFSTDTQYF.

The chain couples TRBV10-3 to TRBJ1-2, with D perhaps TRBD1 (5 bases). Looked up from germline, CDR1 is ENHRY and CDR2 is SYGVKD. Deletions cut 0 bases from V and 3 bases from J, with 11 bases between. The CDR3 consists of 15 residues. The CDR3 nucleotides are TGTGCCATCAGTGAGTCGTATATAGGGGACTATGGCTACACCTTC. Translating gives CAISESYIGDYGYTF.

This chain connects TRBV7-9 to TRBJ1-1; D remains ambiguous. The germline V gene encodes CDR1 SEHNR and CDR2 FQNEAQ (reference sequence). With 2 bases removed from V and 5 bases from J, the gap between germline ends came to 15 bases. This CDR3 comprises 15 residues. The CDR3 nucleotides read TGTGCCAGCAGCTTAAGTGCCGGGAGGCCAACTGAAGCTTTCTTT. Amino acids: CASSLSAGRPTEAFF.

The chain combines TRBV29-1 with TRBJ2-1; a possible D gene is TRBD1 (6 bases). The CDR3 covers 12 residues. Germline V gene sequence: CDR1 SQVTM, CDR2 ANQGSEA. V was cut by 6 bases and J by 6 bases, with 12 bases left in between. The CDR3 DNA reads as TGCAGCGTCCCTACAGGGAGCAATGAGCAGTTCTTC. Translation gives CSVPTGSNEQFF.

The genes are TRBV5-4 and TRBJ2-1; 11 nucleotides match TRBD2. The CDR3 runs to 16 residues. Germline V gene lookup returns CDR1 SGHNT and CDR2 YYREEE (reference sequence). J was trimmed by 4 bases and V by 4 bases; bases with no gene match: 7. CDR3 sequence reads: CASSQPRLAGYNEQFF. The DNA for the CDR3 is TGTGCCAGCAGCCAACCGAGACTAGCGGGATACAATGAGCAGTTCTTC.

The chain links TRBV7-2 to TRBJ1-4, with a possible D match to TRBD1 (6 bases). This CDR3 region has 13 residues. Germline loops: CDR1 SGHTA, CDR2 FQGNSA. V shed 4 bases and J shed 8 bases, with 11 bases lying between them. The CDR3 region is CASSSQTGEKLFF. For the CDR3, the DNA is TGTGCCAGCAGCTCCCAAACAGGGGAAAAACTGTTTTTT. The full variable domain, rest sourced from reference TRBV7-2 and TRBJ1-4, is GAGVSQSPSNKVTEKGKDVELRCDPISGHTALYWYRQSLGQGLEFLIYFQGNSAPDKSGLPSDRFSAERTGGSVSTLTIQRTQQEDSAVYLCASSSQTGEKLFFGSGTQLSVL.

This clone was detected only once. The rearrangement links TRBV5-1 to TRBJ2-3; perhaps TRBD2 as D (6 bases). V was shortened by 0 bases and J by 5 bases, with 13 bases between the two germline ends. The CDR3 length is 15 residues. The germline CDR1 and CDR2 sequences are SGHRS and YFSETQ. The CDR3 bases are TGCGCCAGCAGCTTGGGACTAGTGGGCGGAGATACGCAGTATTTT. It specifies CASSLGLVGGDTQYF.

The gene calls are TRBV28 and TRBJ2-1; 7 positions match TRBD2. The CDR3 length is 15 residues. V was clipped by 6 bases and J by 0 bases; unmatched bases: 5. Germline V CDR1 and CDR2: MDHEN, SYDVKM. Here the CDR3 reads CASSSGVSSYNEQFF. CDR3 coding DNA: TGTGCCAGCAGCAGCGGGGTGAGCTCCTACAATGAGCAGTTCTTC.

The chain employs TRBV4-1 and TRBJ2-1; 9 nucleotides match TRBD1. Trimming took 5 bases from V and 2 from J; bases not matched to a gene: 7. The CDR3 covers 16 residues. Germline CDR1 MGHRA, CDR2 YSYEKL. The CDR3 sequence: CASSTGQGRTYNEQFF. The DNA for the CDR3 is TGCGCCAGCAGCACCGGACAGGGGAGGACCTACAATGAGCAGTTCTTC.

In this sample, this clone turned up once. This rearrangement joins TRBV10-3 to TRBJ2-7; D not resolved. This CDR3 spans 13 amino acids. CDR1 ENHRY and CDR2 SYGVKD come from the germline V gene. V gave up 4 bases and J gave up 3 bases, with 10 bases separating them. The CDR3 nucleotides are TGTGCCATCAGTGTAGGAGAAGTCTACGAGCAGTACTTC. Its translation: CAISVGEVYEQYF.

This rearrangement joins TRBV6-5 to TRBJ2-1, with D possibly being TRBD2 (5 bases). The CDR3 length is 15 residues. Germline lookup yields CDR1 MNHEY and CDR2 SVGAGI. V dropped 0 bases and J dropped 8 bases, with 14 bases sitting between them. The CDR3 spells CASSYSLREIDEQFF. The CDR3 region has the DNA TGTGCCAGCAGTTACTCCCTGAGGGAGATAGATGAGCAGTTCTTC.